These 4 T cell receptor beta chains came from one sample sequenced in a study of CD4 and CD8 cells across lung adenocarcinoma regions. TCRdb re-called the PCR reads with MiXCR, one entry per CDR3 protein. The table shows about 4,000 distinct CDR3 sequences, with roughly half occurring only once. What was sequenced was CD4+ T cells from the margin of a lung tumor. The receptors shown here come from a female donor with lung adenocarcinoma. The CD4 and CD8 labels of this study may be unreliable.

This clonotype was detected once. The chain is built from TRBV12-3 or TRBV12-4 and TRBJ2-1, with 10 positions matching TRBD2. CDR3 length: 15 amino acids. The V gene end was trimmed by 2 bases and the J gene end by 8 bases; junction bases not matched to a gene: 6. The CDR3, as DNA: TGTGCCAGCAGTTTACAAGCGGGGGGGCCGCATGAGCAGTTCTTC. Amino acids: CASSLQAGGPHEQFF.

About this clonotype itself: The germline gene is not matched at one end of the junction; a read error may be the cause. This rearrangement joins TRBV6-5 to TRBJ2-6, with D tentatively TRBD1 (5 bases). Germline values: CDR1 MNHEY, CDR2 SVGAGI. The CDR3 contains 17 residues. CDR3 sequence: CASSYGQSSPGAYVQSF. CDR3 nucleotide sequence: TGTGCCAGCAGTTACGGGCAGTCAAGCCCTGGGGCCTACGTCCAGTCTTTC.

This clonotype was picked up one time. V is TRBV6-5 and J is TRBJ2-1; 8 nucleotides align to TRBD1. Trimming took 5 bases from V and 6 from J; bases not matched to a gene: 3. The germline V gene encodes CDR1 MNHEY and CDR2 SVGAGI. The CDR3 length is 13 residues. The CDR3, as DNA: TGTGCCAGCAGTATCGACAGGGGCAATGAGCAGTTCTTC. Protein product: CASSIDRGNEQFF.

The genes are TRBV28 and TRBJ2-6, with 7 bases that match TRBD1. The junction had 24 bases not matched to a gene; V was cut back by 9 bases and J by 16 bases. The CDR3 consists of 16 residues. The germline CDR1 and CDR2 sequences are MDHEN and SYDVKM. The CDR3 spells CASGTDARSWANELTF. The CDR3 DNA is TGTGCCAGTGGGACAGACGCCCGCTCTTGGGCCAACGAGCTGACTTTC.